This T cell receptor (beta chain) is from a study of T cells in Graves' hyperthyroidism and ophthalmopathy. General study points: Ophthalmopathy was separated from stable hyperthyroidism by a 13 V-J model.

The investigators amplified TCR beta CDR3 regions from RNA transcripts. With the HTBI primer set, the TCR CDR3 went through a first round of RT-PCR. In TCRdb, the multiplex PCR reads were re-called with MiXCR into one record per CDR3 protein. The sample lists under 350,000 distinct CDR3 sequences, about a sixth seen once, with just over 55% in the top ten. This clonotype was observed many times. Its antigen is as yet unknown. PBMCs were obtained from 10 ml fresh peripheral blood. The ends lost 4 bases at V and 0 bases at J; junction bases unmatched: 4. CDR1 is SGHTA, CDR2 FQGNSA, per germline. The CDR3 spans 15 residues.

This receptor was obtained from a woman aged 60-70 years with Graves' ophthalmopathy. Sequencing was done on a sample of blood. The chain recombines TRBV7-2 with TRBJ2-7, with 9 bases fitting TRBD2. CDR3 coding DNA: TGTGCCAGCAGCTGGGCGGGAGGGGGCTCCTACGAGCAGTACTTC. It translates to CASSWAGGGSYEQYF.